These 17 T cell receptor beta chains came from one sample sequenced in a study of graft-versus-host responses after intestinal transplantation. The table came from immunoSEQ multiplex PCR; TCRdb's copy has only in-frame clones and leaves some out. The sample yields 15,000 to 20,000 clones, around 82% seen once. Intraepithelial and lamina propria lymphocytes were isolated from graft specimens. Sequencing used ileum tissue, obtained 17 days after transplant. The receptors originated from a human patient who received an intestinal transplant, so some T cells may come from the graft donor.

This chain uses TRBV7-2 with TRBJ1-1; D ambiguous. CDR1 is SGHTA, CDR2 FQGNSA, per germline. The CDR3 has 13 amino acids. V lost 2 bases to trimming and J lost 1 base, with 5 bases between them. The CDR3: CASSLWSNTEAFF. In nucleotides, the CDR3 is TGTGCCAGCAGCTTATGGTCGAACACTGAAGCTTTCTTT.

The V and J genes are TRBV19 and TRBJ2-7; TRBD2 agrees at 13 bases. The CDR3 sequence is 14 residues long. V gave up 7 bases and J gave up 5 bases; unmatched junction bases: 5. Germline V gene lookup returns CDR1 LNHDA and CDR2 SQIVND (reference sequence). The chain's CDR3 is CASMWTSGSHEQYF. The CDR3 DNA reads TGTGCCAGTATGTGGACTAGCGGGAGCCACGAGCAGTACTTC.

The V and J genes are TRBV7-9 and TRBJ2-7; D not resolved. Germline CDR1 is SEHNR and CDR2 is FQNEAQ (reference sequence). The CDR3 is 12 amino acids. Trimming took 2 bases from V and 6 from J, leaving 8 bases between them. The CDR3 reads CASSLQGPEQYF. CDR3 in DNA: TGTGCCAGCAGCTTACAAGGTCCCGAGCAGTACTTC.

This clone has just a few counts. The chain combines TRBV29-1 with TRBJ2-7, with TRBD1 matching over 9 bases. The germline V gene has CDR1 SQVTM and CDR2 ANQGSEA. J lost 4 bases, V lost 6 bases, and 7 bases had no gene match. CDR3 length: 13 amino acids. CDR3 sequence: CSVSGTGYYEQYF. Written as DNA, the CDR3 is TGCAGCGTCTCCGGGACAGGGTATTACGAGCAGTACTTC.

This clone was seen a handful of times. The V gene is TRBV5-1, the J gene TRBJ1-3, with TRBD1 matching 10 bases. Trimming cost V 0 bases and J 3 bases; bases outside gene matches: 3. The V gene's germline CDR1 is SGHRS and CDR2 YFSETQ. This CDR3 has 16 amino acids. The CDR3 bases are TGCGCCAGCAGCTTGGGACAGGGGGCCTTTGGAAACACCATATATTTT. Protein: CASSLGQGAFGNTIYF.

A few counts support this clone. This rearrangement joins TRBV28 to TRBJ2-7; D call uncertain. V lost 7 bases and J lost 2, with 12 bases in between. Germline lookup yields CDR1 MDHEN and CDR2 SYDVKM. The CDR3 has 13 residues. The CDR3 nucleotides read TGTGCCAGCAACAGCGCCCCCCCCTACGAGCAGTACTTC. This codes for CASNSAPPYEQYF.

The CDR3 nucleotides read TGTGCCAGCGGCCTGACAGGGACCGGGACTATTAACACCGGGGAGCTGTTTTTT. Protein product: CASGLTGTGTINTGELFF. J is TRBJ2-2 and V is TRBV18; D is possibly TRBD1 or TRBD2 (7 bases each). The CDR3 spans 18 residues. Germline-derived CDR1 and CDR2 are KGHSH and LQKENI. The V end was cut by 8 bases, the J end by 2 bases, with 24 bases between.

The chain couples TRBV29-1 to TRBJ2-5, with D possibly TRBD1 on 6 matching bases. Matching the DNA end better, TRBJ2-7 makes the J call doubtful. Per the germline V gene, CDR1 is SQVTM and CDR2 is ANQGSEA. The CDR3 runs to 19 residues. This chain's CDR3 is CSVEGIEGQSALEVDEQYF. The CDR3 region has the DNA TGCAGCGTTGAAGGAATCGAAGGACAGTCGGCTTTGGAGGTTGACGAGCAGTACTTC.

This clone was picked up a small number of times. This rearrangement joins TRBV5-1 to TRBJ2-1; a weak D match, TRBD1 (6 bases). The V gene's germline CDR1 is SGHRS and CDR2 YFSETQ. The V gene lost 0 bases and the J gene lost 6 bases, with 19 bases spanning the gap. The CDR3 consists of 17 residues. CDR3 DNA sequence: TGCGCCAGCAGCTTGGCCTTGACAGGTTATCAAGCCAATGAGCAGTTCTTC. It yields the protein CASSLALTGYQANEQFF.

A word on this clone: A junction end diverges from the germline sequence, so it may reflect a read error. CDR3 in amino acids: CASSPAGTSGLENF. The CDR3 coding sequence is TGTGCCAGCAGCCCCGCCGGGACTAGCGGCCTGGAAAACTTC. The rearrangement uses TRBV7-9 and TRBJ2-7; 11 nucleotides match TRBD2. Germline CDR1 and CDR2: SEHNR and FQNEAQ (reference sequence). The length of the CDR3 is 14 residues.

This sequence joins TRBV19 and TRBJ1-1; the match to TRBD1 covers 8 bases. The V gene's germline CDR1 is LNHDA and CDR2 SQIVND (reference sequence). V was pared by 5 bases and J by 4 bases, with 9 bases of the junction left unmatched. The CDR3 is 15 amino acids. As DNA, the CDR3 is TGTGCCAGTAGTCCCGGACAGGGAGGGGCCACTGAAGCTTTCTTT. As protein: CASSPGQGGATEAFF.

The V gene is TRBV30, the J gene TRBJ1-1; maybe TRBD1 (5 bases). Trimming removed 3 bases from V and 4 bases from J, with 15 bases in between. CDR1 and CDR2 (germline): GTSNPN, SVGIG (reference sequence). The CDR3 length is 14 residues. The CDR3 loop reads CAWRKGIETTEAFF. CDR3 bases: TGTGCCTGGAGAAAGGGGATAGAGACCACTGAAGCTTTCTTT.

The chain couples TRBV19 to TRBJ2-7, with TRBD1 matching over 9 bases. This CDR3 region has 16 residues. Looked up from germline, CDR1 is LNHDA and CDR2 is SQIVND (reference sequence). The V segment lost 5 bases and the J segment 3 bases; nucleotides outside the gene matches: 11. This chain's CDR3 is CASSLGFGQGNYEQYF. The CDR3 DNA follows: TGTGCCAGTAGTTTGGGCTTTGGACAGGGGAACTACGAGCAGTACTTC.

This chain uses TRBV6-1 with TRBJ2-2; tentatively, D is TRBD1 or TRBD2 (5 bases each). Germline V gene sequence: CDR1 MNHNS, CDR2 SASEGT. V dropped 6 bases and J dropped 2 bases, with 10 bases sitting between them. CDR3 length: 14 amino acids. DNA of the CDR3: TGTGCCAGCAGGCCGGGACCTAACACCGGGGAGCTGTTTTTT. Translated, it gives CASRPGPNTGELFF.

CDR3 in DNA: TGTGCCAGCAGTGAGAGACAGGTCTATGGCTACACCTTC. It is translated as CASSERQVYGYTF. This chain connects TRBV2 to TRBJ1-2, with D perhaps TRBD1 (6 bases). Trimming removed 3 bases at V and 4 bases at J, with 9 bases between. Germline V gives CDR1 SNHLY, CDR2 FYNNEI. This CDR3 region has 13 residues. The full variable domain, in which reference TRBV2 and TRBJ1-2 provide the parts outside the CDR3, is EPEVTQTPSHQVTQMGQEVILRCVPISNHLYFYWYRQILGQKVEFLVSFYNNEISEKSEIFDDQFSVERPDGSNFTLKIRSTKLEDSAMYFCASSERQVYGYTFGSGTRLTVV.

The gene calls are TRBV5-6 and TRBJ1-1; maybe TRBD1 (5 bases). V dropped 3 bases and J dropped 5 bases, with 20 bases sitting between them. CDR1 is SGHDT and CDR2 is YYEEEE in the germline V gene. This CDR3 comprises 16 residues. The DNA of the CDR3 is TGTGCCAGCAGCTGGGGCTGGGAGGTTCTTCAGACTGAAGCTTTCTTT. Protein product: CASSWGWEVLQTEAFF.

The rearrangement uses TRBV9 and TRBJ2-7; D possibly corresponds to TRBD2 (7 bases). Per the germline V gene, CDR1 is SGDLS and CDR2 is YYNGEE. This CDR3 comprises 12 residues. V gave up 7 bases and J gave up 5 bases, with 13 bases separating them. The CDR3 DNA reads TGTGCCAGCGGGGGGGGGCTTGACGAGCAGTACTTC. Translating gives CASGGGLDEQYF.